This TCR beta chain stems from a study of T cell repertoires in cytomegalovirus infection. The overall study: CMV infection together with matching HLA type was indicated by public TCR beta signatures.

This clonotype showed up just a few times. As yet, its antigen is unknown. TCRdb reanalysed the reads using MiXCR and keeps one entry per CDR3 protein. The sample gives approximately 990,000 distinct CDR3 sequences, 31% of which show up once; around 15% is in the top ten. Study-level points and caveats: Within the response measured ex vivo, HLA-C-restricted CMV-specific TCR beta clonotypes were dominant.

CDR1 and CDR2 (germline): SEHNR, FQNEAQ (reference sequence). This CDR3 region has 13 residues. V dropped 3 bases and J dropped 1 base, with 6 bases sitting between them. The sequenced sample was cultured CD8+ T cells from PBMCs, obtained from culture after CMV antigen stimulation. The source of this sequence is a human donor in good health (CMV status not recorded). Some clones in this sample may be carry-over from other donors' samples. V gene TRBV7-9 combines with J gene TRBJ1-2, with D unresolved. As DNA, the CDR3 is TGTGCCAGCAGCTTCCAGAATAACTATGGCTACACCTTC. This encodes CASSFQNNYGYTF.